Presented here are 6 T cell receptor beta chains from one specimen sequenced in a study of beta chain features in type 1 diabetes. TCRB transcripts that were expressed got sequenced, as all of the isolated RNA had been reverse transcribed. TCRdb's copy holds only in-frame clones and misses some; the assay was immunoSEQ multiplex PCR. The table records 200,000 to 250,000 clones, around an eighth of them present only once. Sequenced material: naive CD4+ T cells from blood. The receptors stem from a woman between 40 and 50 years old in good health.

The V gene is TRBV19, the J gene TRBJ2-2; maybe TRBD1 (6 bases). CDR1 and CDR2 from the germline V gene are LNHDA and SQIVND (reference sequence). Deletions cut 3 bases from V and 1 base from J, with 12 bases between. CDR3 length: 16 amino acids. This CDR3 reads CASSMGSRGNTGELFF. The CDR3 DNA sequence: TGTGCCAGTAGTATGGGTAGCAGGGGGAACACCGGGGAGCTGTTTTTT.

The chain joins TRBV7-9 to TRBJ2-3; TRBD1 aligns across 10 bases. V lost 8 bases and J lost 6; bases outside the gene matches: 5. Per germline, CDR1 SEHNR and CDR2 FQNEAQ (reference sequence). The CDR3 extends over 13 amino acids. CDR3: CASETGGGDTQYF. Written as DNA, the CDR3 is TGTGCCAGCGAGACAGGGGGCGGCGATACGCAGTATTTT.

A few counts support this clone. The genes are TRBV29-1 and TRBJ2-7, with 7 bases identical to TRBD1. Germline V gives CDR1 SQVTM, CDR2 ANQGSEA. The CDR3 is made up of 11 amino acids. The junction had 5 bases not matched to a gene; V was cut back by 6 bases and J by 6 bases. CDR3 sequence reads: CSVVDRPEQYF. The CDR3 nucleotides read TGCAGCGTGGTGGACAGGCCCGAGCAGTACTTC.

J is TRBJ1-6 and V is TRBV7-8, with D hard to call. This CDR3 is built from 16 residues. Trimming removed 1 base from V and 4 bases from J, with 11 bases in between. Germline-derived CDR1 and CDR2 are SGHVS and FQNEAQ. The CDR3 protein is CASSLGATGYNSPLHF. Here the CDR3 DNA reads TGTGCCAGCAGCTTAGGGGCCACTGGGTATAATTCACCCCTCCACTTT.

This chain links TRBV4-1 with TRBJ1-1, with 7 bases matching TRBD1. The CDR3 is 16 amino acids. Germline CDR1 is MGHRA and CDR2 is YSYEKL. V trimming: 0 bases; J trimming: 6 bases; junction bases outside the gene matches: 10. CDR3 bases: TGCGCCAGCAGCCAAGAAACAGGGGAATTAGCAGCTGAAGCTTTCTTT. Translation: CASSQETGELAAEAFF.

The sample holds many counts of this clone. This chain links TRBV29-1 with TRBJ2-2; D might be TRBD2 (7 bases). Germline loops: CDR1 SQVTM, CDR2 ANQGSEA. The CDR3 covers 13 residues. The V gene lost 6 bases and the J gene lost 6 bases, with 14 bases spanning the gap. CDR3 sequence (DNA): TGCAGCGTCGGACTAGGGGGTGCCGGGGAGCTGTTTTTT. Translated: CSVGLGGAGELFF.